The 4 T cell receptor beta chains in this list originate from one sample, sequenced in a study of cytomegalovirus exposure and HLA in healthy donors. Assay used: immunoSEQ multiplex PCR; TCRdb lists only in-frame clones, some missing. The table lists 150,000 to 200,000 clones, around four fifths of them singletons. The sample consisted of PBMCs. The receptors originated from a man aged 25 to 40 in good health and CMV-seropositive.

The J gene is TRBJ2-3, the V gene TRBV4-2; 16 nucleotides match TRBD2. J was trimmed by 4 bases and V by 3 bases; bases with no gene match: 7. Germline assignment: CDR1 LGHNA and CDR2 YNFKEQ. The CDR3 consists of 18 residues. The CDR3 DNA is TGTGCCAGCAGCCAGGCGGGACTAGCGGGGGGGCTTTCAGATACGCAGTATTTT. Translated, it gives CASSQAGLAGGLSDTQYF.

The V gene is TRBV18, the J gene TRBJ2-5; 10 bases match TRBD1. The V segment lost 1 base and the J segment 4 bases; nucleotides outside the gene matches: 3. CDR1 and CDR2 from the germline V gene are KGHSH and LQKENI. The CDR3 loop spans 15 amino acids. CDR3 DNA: TGTGCCAGCTCACCACGCGGACAGGGGGGAGAGACCCAGTACTTC. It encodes CASSPRGQGGETQYF.

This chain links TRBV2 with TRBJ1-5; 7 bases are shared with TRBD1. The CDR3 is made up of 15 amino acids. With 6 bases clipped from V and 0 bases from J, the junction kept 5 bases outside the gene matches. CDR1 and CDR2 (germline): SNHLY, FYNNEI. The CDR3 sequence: CASSTGQYSNQPQHF. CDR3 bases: TGTGCCAGCAGCACGGGACAGTATAGCAATCAGCCCCAGCATTTT.

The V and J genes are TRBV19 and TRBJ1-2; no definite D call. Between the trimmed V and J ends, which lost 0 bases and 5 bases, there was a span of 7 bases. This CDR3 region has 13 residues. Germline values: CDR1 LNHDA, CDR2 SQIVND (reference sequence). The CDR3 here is CASSIDPSYGYTF. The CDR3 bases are TGTGCCAGTAGTATAGACCCCTCTTATGGCTACACCTTC.